This entry lists 32 T cell receptor beta chains sequenced from one sample in a study of OX40 agonist ivuxolimab in advanced cancers. Produced via immunoSEQ multiplex PCR; TCRdb's table is partial and in-frame only. This sample carries 80,000 to 100,000 clones, around 91% of them seen once, and the ten largest clones take about 1.5%. Sequenced material: CD4+ or CD8+ T cells sorted from blood, taken in a trial of the OX40 agonist ivuxolimab. All receptors derive from an adult with an advanced solid tumor such as melanoma, head and neck, liver or kidney cancer.

This sequence joins TRBV7-9 and TRBJ2-1; 7 bases are a match to TRBD2. Trimming took 9 bases from V and 9 from J; bases not matched to a gene: 5. The CDR3 is 11 residues long. The germline CDR1 and CDR2 sequences are SEHNR and FQNEAQ (reference sequence). The CDR3 region is CASNSGAEQFF. The CDR3 DNA reads TGTGCCAGTAACAGCGGGGCTGAGCAGTTCTTC.

This rearrangement joins TRBV5-4 to TRBJ2-5, with TRBD2 matching 8 bases. Per germline, CDR1 SGHNT and CDR2 YYREEE (reference sequence). The CDR3 runs to 16 residues. J lost 3 bases, V lost 7 bases, and 14 bases had no gene match. The CDR3 nucleotides are TGTGCCAGCCGCCCGGGGGGGGGAGAAGGTGAAGAGACCCAGTACTTC. It is translated as CASRPGGGEGEETQYF.

This clone was picked up a small number of times. The rearrangement links TRBV11-3 to TRBJ2-3; no firm D call. The CDR3 spans 17 residues. Deletions cut 5 bases from V and 2 bases from J, with 20 bases between. Germline loops: CDR1 SGHNT, CDR2 YENEEA. The CDR3 spells CASSPTGPLGPTDTQYF. As DNA, the CDR3 is TGTGCCAGCAGCCCCACTGGTCCGCTAGGCCCCACAGATACGCAGTATTTT.

This clone was seen just once. The chain carries TRBV28 and TRBJ2-7; D is ambiguous. Looked up from germline, CDR1 is MDHEN and CDR2 is SYDVKM. Trimming cost V 6 bases and J 7 bases, with 22 bases left between them. The CDR3 runs 15 residues. For the CDR3, the DNA is TGTGCCAGCAGCAATTCGCCAACCGCAGGCGGTGAGCAGTACTTC. Protein product: CASSNSPTAGGEQYF.

The gene calls are TRBV11-3 and TRBJ2-7; 7 bases match TRBD1. Germline values: CDR1 SGHNT, CDR2 YENEEA. This CDR3 has 12 residues. With 5 bases clipped from V and 6 bases from J, the junction kept 4 bases outside the gene matches. CDR3 in DNA: TGTGCCAGCAGCGGAACAGGGGCCGAGCAGTACTTC. This gives the protein CASSGTGAEQYF.

The V gene is TRBV7-2, the J gene TRBJ2-2, with D perhaps TRBD1 (6 bases). Germline assignment: CDR1 SGHTA and CDR2 FQGNSA. CDR3 length equals 15 residues. Trimming removed 2 bases from V and 7 bases from J, with 14 bases in between. This chain's CDR3 is CASSLHSLGGGELFF. Written as DNA, the CDR3 is TGTGCCAGCAGCTTACATTCTCTAGGGGGCGGGGAGCTGTTTTTT. The full variable domain, in which reference TRBV7-2 and TRBJ2-2 provide the parts outside the CDR3, is GAGVSQSPSNKVTEKGKDVELRCDPISGHTALYWYRQSLGQGLEFLIYFQGNSAPDKSGLPSDRFSAERTGGSVSTLTIQRTQQEDSAVYLCASSLHSLGGGELFFGEGSRLTVL.

The sample holds one count of this clone. This chain joins TRBV19 and TRBJ1-4, with a weak D call TRBD1 (5 bases). The V end lost 4 bases, the J end lost 8 bases, and 11 bases lay between the germline ends. This CDR3 comprises 13 residues. Germline CDR1 is LNHDA and CDR2 is SQIVND (reference sequence). CDR3: CASSTRDPEKLFF. In DNA form, the CDR3 reads TGTGCCAGTAGTACCCGGGACCCCGAAAAACTGTTTTTT.

The J gene is TRBJ2-3, the V gene TRBV4-3; 7 bases fit TRBD2. The trim removed 0 bases at V and 5 bases at J, leaving 5 bases unmatched. CDR1 and CDR2 (germline): LGHNA, YSLEER. CDR3 length: 15 residues. The DNA for the CDR3 is TGCGCCAGCAGCCAAGAGGGCCGGGAGGTAGATACGCAGTATTTT. Its translation: CASSQEGREVDTQYF.

The chain links TRBV11-1 to TRBJ2-5, with TRBD2 matching 8 bases. Trimming removed 4 bases from V and 3 bases from J; junction bases left unmatched: 13. This CDR3 region has 17 residues. Germline assignment: CDR1 SGHAT and CDR2 FQDESV (reference sequence). For the CDR3, the DNA is TGTGCCAGCAGCTCCAGCGGGGGCGGGAGCGGAAAAGAGACCCAGTACTTC. The encoded protein is CASSSSGGGSGKETQYF.

The chain uses TRBV7-8 and TRBJ2-4; a weak D match, TRBD2 (6 bases). CDR1 is SGHVS and CDR2 is FQNEAQ in the germline V gene. V was shortened by 4 bases and J by 0 bases, with 10 bases between the two germline ends. There are 15 residues in the CDR3. CDR3 sequence: CASSSGTAAKNIQYF. As DNA, the CDR3 is TGTGCCAGCAGCTCCGGGACTGCAGCCAAAAACATTCAGTACTTC.

The chain carries TRBV5-1 and TRBJ2-3; D gene ambiguous. Looked up from germline, CDR1 is SGHRS and CDR2 is YFSETQ. Trimming left V 0 bases short and J 0 bases short, with 11 bases between. CDR3 length: 16 amino acids. CDR3 loop: CASSLEGRTSTDTQYF. In nucleotides, the CDR3 is TGCGCCAGCAGCTTGGAAGGCAGAACTAGCACAGATACGCAGTATTTT.

V gene TRBV29-1 combines with J gene TRBJ2-1, with 8 bases lining up with TRBD2. Germline CDR1 and CDR2: SQVTM and ANQGSEA. CDR3 length: 15 residues. V was clipped by 4 bases and J by 9 bases; unmatched bases: 14. CDR3 coding DNA: TGCAGCGTTGGGGGGACTAGTACAATTACGTTTGAGCAGTTCTTC. This gives the protein CSVGGTSTITFEQFF.

The CDR3 protein is CASSETYSDTDTQYF. The CDR3, as DNA: TGTGCCAGCAGTGAAACATACTCAGACACAGATACGCAGTATTTT. J is TRBJ2-3 and V is TRBV6-1, with D unclear. Germline loops: CDR1 MNHNS, CDR2 SASEGT. The germline V and J ends were trimmed by 2 bases and 2 bases, with 11 bases remaining between them. The CDR3 totals 15 residues.

This clone was seen a single time. The chain employs TRBV6-5 and TRBJ2-5; D is undetermined. This CDR3 is 13 amino acids long. V was clipped by 2 bases and J by 5 bases, with 9 bases between them. The V gene's germline CDR1 is MNHEY and CDR2 SVGAGI. The CDR3 coding sequence is TGTGCCAGCAGTTACGGTGGCAGGGAGACCCAGTACTTC. Protein product: CASSYGGRETQYF.

This sequence joins TRBV27 and TRBJ1-4, with D possibly matching TRBD1 (5 bases). V lost 5 bases and J lost 0, with 16 bases in between. This CDR3 has 17 residues. Germline CDR1 is MNHEY and CDR2 is SMNVEV (reference sequence). The chain's CDR3 is CASSRAMGPTTNEKLFF. The CDR3 bases are TGTGCCAGCAGTCGCGCAATGGGGCCCACAACTAATGAAAAACTGTTTTTT.

This rearrangement joins TRBV7-6 to TRBJ2-1; maybe TRBD1 (5 bases). The CDR3 totals 15 residues. Between the trimmed V and J ends, which lost 2 bases and 3 bases, there was a span of 11 bases. CDR1 is SGHVS and CDR2 is FNYEAQ in the germline V gene. CDR3 coding DNA: TGTGCCAGCAGCTTAAAGGGGCCCAGCTACAATGAGCAGTTCTTC. It encodes CASSLKGPSYNEQFF.

The chain links TRBV4-3 to TRBJ2-3, with TRBD2 matching 7 bases. The CDR3 runs 15 residues. The trim removed 3 bases at V and 3 bases at J, leaving 6 bases unmatched. CDR1 is LGHNA and CDR2 is YSLEER in the germline V gene. CDR3 nucleotides: TGCGCCAGCAGCCAGGCGGGACTACCGACAGATACGCAGTATTTT. As protein: CASSQAGLPTDTQYF.

V is TRBV2 and J is TRBJ2-7; 12 positions agree with TRBD2. Germline CDR1 SNHLY, CDR2 FYNNEI. V trimming: 4 bases; J trimming: 2 bases; junction bases outside the gene matches: 3. The CDR3 contains 15 residues. The CDR3 loop is CASSAASGRAYEQYF. DNA of the CDR3: TGTGCCAGCAGTGCGGCTAGCGGGAGGGCCTACGAGCAGTACTTC.

The rearrangement joins TRBV7-3 to TRBJ2-5, with a possible D match to TRBD1 (6 bases). Germline V gene lookup returns CDR1 SGHTA and CDR2 FQGTGA. CDR3 length equals 13 residues. The germline V and J ends were trimmed by 4 bases and 4 bases, with 10 bases remaining between them. For the CDR3, the DNA is TGTGCCAGCAGCTCCCTAGGGGGAGAGACCCAGTACTTC. This encodes CASSSLGGETQYF.

The gene calls are TRBV4-1 and TRBJ2-4; 10 bases map to TRBD2. The CDR3 covers 16 residues. Trimming removed 1 base from V and 2 bases from J; junction bases left unmatched: 2. Germline CDR1 and CDR2: MGHRA and YSYEKL. CDR3 sequence: CASSQGSGRSKNIQYF. The CDR3 coding sequence is TGCGCCAGCAGCCAAGGTAGCGGGAGGTCCAAAAACATTCAGTACTTC.

The chain uses TRBV18 and TRBJ2-7; 9 positions agree with TRBD1. Losses at the gene ends were 6 bases for V and 1 base for J; bases not matched to a gene: 13. Germline V gene sequence: CDR1 KGHSH, CDR2 LQKENI. The length of the CDR3 is 17 residues. CDR3 in amino acids: CASSPFTPGQGSYEQYF. The DNA for the CDR3 is TGTGCCAGCTCTCCATTCACCCCGGGACAGGGTTCCTACGAGCAGTACTTC.

This clone occurred once. The chain has TRBV9 and TRBJ2-2; 8 bases fit TRBD1. This CDR3 has 15 residues. Germline V CDR1 and CDR2: SGDLS, YYNGEE. The V segment lost 3 bases and the J segment 3 bases; nucleotides outside the gene matches: 4. The CDR3 coding sequence is TGTGCCAGCAGCGAGGACAGGGAATACACCGGGGAGCTGTTTTTT. Amino acids: CASSEDREYTGELFF.

This chain links TRBV14 with TRBJ1-2; 8 bases fit TRBD1. Germline CDR1 and CDR2: SGHDN and FVKESK. V shed 0 bases, J shed 4 bases, and the junction held 7 bases outside the gene matches. The CDR3 covers 16 residues. CDR3 sequence reads: CASSQEGITGGYGYTF. CDR3 bases: TGTGCCAGCAGCCAAGAGGGAATTACAGGGGGCTATGGCTACACCTTC.

This rearrangement joins TRBV11-3 to TRBJ2-3; the D gene is possibly TRBD1 (5 bases). The V end was cut by 4 bases, the J end by 6 bases, with 20 bases between. The CDR3 runs 16 residues. Germline values: CDR1 SGHNT, CDR2 YENEEA. The CDR3 DNA follows: TGTGCCAGCAGCTCTCGGACATCCCCCTTACTGGATACGCAGTATTTT. Protein: CASSSRTSPLLDTQYF. Supplemented by reference TRBV11-3 and TRBJ2-3, the full variable domain reads EAGVVQSPRYKIIEKKQPVAFWCNPISGHNTLYWYLQNLGQGPELLIRYENEEAVDDSQLPKDRFSAERLKGVDSTLKIQPAELGDSAVYLCASSSRTSPLLDTQYFGPGTRLTVL.

A few counts support this clone. J is TRBJ1-2 and V is TRBV6-5; D perhaps matches TRBD1 (5 bases). Germline assignment: CDR1 MNHEY and CDR2 SVGAGI. CDR3 length equals 12 residues. The ends were cut back, 6 bases at V and 2 bases at J, with 7 bases in the middle. CDR3 nucleotides: TGTGCCAGCAGGCAGGGAAACTATGGCTACACCTTC. Encoded protein: CASRQGNYGYTF.

The chain employs TRBV29-1 and TRBJ1-3, with a weak D call TRBD1 (6 bases). V gave up 3 bases and J gave up 8 bases, with 11 bases separating them. Germline V gene sequence: CDR1 SQVTM, CDR2 ANQGSEA. The CDR3 sequence is 12 residues long. For the CDR3, the DNA is TGCAGCGTTGAGTTACAGGGAGACACCATATATTTT. The encoded protein is CSVELQGDTIYF.

The CDR3 DNA reads as TGTGCCAGCAGCCATCGGGAGGGGGCAGACTATGGCTACACCTTC. Translated: CASSHREGADYGYTF. J is TRBJ1-2 and V is TRBV11-3; 7 positions match TRBD1. CDR1 is SGHNT, CDR2 YENEEA, per germline. V trimming: 5 bases; J trimming: 3 bases; junction bases outside the gene matches: 9. The CDR3 is 15 residues long.

The genes are TRBV28 and TRBJ1-4; 10 bases fit TRBD1. Trimming cost V 6 bases and J 6 bases; bases outside gene matches: 4. This CDR3 is 14 amino acids long. Germline V lookup: CDR1 MDHEN, CDR2 SYDVKM. Here the CDR3 reads CASRRQGAYEKLFF. CDR3 nucleotides: TGTGCCAGCAGACGACAGGGGGCTTATGAAAAACTGTTTTTT.

The chain uses TRBV11-2 and TRBJ1-1; D gene ambiguous. Trimming cost V 6 bases and J 0 bases, with 14 bases left between them. The CDR3 totals 15 residues. Per germline, CDR1 SGHAT and CDR2 FQNNGV. The CDR3 sequence is CASREGFRLNTEAFF. DNA of the CDR3: TGTGCCAGCAGGGAAGGTTTTCGATTGAACACTGAAGCTTTCTTT. Complete variable domain (other parts from reference TRBV11-2 and TRBJ1-1): EAGVAQSPRYKIIEKRQSVAFWCNPISGHATLYWYQQILGQGPKLLIQFQNNGVVDDSQLPKDRFSAERLKGVDSTLKIQPAKLEDSAVYLCASREGFRLNTEAFFGQGTRLTVV.

The chain carries TRBV10-3 and TRBJ1-5; 10 bases fit TRBD1. There are 15 residues in the CDR3. Germline assignment: CDR1 ENHRY and CDR2 SYGVKD. After removal of 5 bases from V and 4 bases from J, the junction contained 5 bases not matched to a gene. The CDR3 loop is CAISRDRGGNQPQHF. CDR3 in DNA: TGTGCCATCAGTAGGGACAGGGGAGGGAATCAGCCCCAGCATTTT.

This chain joins TRBV6-1 and TRBJ2-5; 11 nucleotides align to TRBD2. The V gene end was trimmed by 10 bases and the J gene end by 2 bases; junction bases not matched to a gene: 3. CDR3 length: 13 amino acids. From germline, CDR1 is MNHNS and CDR2 SASEGT. CDR3 protein: CANRLAGQETQYF. As DNA, the CDR3 is TGTGCCAACAGACTAGCGGGACAAGAGACCCAGTACTTC.

The genes are TRBV19 and TRBJ2-3, with D possibly being TRBD2 (6 bases). CDR1 and CDR2 from the germline V gene are LNHDA and SQIVND (reference sequence). This CDR3 is built from 17 residues. Trimming took 6 bases from V and 0 from J, leaving 19 bases between them. CDR3 protein: CASSGGRATHSTDTQYF. CDR3 nucleotide sequence: TGTGCCAGTAGCGGGGGAAGGGCAACACATAGCACAGATACGCAGTATTTT.